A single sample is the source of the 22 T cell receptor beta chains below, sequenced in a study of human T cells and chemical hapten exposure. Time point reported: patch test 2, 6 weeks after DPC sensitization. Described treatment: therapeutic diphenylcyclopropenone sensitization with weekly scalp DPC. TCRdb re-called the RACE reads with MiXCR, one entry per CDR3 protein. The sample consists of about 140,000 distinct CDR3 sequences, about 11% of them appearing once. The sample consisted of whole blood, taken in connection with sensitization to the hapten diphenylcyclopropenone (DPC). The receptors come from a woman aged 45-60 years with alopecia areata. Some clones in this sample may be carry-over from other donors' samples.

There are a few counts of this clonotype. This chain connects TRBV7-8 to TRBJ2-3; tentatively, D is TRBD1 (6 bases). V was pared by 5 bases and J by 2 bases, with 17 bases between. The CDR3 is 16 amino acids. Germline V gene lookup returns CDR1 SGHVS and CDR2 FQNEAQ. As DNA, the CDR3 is TGTGCCAGCAGCAGGCAGACAGGACAGTCCACAGATACGCAGTATTTT. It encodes CASSRQTGQSTDTQYF.

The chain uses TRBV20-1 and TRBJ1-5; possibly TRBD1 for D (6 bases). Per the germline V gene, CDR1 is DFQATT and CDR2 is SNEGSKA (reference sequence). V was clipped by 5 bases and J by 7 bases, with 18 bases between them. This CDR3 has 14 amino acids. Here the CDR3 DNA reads TGCAGTGCTGAAGGAGCAGGGGCGGGACAGCCCCAGCATTTT. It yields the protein CSAEGAGAGQPQHF.

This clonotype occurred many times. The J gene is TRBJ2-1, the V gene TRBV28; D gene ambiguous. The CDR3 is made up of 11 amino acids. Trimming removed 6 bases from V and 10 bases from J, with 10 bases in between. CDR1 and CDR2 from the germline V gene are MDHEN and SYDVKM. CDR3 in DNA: TGTGCCAGCAGATTAGCTGGCGAGCAGTTCTTC. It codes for CASRLAGEQFF. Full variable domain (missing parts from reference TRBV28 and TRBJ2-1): DVKVTQSSRYLVKRTGEKVFLECVQDMDHENMFWYRQDPGLGLRLIYFSYDVKMKEKGDIPEGYSVSREKKERFSLILESASTNQTSMYLCASRLAGEQFFGPGTRLTVL.

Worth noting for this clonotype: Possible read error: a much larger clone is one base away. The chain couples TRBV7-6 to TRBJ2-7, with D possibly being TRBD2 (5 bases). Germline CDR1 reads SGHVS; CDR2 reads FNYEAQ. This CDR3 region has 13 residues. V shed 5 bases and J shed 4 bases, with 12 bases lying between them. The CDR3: CASSVEGGYEQYF. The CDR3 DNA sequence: TGTGCCAGCAGCGTAGAGGGCGGATACGAGCAGTACTTC. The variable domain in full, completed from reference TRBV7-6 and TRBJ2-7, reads GAGVSQSPRYKVTKRGQDVALRCDPISGHVSLYWYRQALGQGPEFLTYFNYEAQQDKSGLPNDRFSAERPEGSISTLTIQRTEQRDSAMYRCASSVEGGYEQYFGPGTRLTVT.

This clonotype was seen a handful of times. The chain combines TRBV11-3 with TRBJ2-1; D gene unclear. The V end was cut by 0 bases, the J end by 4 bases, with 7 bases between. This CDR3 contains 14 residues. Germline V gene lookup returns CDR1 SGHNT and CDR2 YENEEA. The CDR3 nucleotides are TGTGCCAGCAGCTTAGAAGACGGATACAATGAGCAGTTCTTC. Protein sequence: CASSLEDGYNEQFF.

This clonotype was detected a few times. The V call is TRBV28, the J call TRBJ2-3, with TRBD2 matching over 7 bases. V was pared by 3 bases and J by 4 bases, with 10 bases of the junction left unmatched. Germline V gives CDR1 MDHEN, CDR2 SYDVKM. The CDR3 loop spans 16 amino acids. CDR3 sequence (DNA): TGTGCCAGCAGTTTTAGGGCGGGAGTGGTAGCAGATACGCAGTATTTT. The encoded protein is CASSFRAGVVADTQYF. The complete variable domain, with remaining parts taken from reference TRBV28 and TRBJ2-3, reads DVKVTQSSRYLVKRTGEKVFLECVQDMDHENMFWYRQDPGLGLRLIYFSYDVKMKEKGDIPEGYSVSREKKERFSLILESASTNQTSMYLCASSFRAGVVADTQYFGPGTRLTVL.

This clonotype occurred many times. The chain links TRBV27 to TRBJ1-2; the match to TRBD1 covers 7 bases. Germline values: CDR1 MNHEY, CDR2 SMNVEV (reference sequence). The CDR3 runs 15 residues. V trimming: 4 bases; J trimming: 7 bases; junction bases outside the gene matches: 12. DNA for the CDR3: TGTGCCAGCAGTTCAGACAGGGAGCGATGGAGTGGCTACACCTTC. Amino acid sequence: CASSSDRERWSGYTF.

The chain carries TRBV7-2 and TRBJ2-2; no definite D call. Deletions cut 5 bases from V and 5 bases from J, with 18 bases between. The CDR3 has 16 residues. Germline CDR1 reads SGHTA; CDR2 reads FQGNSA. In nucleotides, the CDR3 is TGTGCCAGCAGCCGACGACCAGCCGTTGGGACCGGGGAGCTGTTTTTT. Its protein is CASSRRPAVGTGELFF.

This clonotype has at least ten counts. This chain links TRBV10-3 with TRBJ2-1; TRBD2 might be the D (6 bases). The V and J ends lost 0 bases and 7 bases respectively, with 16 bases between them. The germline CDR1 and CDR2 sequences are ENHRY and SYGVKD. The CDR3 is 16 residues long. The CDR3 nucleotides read TGTGCCATCAGTGAGTCGCAGCGCTCTGCGGGGAATGAGCAGTTCTTC. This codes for CAISESQRSAGNEQFF.

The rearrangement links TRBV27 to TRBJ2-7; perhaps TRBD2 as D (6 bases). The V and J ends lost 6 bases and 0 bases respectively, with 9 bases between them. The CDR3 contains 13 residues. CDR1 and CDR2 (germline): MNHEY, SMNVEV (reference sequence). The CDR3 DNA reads TGTGCCAGCAGAGCCGGGAGCTCCTACGAGCAGTACTTC. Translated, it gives CASRAGSSYEQYF.

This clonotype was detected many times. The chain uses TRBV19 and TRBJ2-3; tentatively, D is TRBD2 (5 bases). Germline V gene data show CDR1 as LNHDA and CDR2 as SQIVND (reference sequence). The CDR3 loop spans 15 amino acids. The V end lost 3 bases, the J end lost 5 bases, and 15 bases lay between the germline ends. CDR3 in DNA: TGTGCCAGTAGTATTGGACCTTCCGCGGGAGATACGCAGTATTTT. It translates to CASSIGPSAGDTQYF.

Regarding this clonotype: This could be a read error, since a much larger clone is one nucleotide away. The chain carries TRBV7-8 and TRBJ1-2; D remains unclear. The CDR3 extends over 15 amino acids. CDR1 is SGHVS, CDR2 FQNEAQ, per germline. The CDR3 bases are TGTGTCAGCAGCTTACTCTCGGGAGGCGTCTATGGCTACACCTTC. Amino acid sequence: CVSSLLSGGVYGYTF. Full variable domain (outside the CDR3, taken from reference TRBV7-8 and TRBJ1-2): GAGVSQSPRYKVAKRGQDVALRCDPISGHVSLFWYQQALGQGPEFLTYFQNEAQLDKSGLPSDRFFAERPEGSVSTLKIQRTQQEDSAVYLCVSSLLSGGVYGYTFGSGTRLTVV.

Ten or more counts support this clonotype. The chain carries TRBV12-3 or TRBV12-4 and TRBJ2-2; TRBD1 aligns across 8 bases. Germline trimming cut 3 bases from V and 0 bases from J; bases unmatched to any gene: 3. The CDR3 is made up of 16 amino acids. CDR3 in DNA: TGTGCCAGCAGTTTGGGACAGGTCTCGAACACCGGGGAGCTGTTTTTT. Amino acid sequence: CASSLGQVSNTGELFF.

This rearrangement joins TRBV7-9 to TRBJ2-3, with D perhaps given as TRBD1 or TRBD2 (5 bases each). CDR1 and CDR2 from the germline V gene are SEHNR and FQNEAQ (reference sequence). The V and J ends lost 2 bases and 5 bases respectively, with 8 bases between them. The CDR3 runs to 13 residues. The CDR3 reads CASSLRDLDTQYF. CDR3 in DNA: TGTGCCAGCAGCTTAAGGGACCTAGATACGCAGTATTTT. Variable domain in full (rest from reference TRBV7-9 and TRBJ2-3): DTGVSQNPRHKITKRGQNVTFRCDPISEHNRLYWYRQTLGQGPEFLTYFQNEAQLEKSRLLSDRFSAERPKGSFSTLEIQRTEQGDSAMYLCASSLRDLDTQYFGPGTRLTVL.

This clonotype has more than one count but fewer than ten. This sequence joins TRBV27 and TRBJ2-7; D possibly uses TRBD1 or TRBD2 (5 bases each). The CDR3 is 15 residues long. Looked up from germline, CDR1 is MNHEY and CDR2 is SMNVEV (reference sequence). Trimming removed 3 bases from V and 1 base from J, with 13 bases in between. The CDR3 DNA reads TGTGCCAGCAGTTTCATGGGAGCAGGGTCCTACGAGCAGTACTTC. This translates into CASSFMGAGSYEQYF.

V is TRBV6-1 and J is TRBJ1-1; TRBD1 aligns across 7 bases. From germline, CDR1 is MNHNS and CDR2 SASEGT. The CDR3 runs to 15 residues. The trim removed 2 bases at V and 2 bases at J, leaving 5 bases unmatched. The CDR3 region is CASSETGEGNTEAFF. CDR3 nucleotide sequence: TGTGCCAGCAGTGAAACAGGGGAGGGAAACACTGAAGCTTTCTTT.

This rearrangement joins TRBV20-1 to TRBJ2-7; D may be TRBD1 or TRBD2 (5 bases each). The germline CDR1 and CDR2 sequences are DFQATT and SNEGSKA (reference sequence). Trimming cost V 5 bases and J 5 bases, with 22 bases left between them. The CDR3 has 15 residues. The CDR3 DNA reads TGCAGTGCTTTCCAGATGGGGGACCCCCCCCACGAGCAGTACTTC. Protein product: CSAFQMGDPPHEQYF.

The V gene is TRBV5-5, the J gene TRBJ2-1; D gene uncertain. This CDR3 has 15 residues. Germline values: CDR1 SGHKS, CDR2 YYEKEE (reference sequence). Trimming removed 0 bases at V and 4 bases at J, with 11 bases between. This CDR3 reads CASSLAASTYNEQFF. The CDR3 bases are TGTGCCAGCAGCTTGGCGGCCAGCACGTACAATGAGCAGTTCTTC.

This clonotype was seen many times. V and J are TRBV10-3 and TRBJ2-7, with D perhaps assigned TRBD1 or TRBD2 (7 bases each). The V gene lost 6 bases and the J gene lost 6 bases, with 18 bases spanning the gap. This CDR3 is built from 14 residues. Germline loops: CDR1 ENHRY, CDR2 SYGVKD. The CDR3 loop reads CAIRSDREGLEQYF. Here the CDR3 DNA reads TGTGCCATCAGGTCTGACAGGGAGGGCCTCGAGCAGTACTTC.

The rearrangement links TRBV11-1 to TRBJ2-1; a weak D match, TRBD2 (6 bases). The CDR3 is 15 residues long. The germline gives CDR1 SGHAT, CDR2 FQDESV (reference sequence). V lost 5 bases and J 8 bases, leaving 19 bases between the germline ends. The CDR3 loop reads CASSPPGLPWDEQFF. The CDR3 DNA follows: TGTGCCAGCAGCCCCCCGGGACTCCCCTGGGATGAGCAGTTCTTC.

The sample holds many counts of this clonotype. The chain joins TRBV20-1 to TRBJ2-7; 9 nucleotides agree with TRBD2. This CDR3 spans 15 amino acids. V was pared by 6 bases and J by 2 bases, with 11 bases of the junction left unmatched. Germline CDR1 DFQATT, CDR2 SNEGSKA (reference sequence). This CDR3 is CSAPHLTSGTYEQYF. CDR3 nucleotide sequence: TGCAGTGCCCCGCACTTGACTAGCGGTACCTACGAGCAGTACTTC.

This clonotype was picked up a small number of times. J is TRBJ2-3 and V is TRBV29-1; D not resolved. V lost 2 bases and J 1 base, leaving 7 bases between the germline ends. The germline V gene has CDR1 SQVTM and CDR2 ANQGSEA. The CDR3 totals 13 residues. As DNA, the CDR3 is TGCAGCGTTGAATGGGCTGGCACAGATACGCAGTATTTT. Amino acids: CSVEWAGTDTQYF.